Listed below are T cell receptor beta chains from one sample, sequenced in a study of beta chain features in type 1 diabetes. TCRdb's table, derived via immunoSEQ multiplex PCR, lists solely in-frame clones and lacks some. The sample has roughly 250,000 clones, 9% to 10% seen once. Sequencing used naive CD4+ T cells from blood. Receptor source: a woman younger than 35 in good health. Each CDR3 is given with its conserved first and last residue. The D gene is left open where the match is weak. The size field is filled for only some rows; it gives once, few, many or a size class.

CDR3aa: CASRTANTEAFF; CDR3nt: TGTGCCAGCAGGACAGCGAACACTGAAGCTTTCTTT; abundance: few; j_gene: TRBJ1-1; v_gene: TRBV2; len: 12; d_gene: .
CDR3aa: CASSKTGGDEQYF; CDR3nt: TGTGCCAGCAGTAAGACAGGGGGCGACGAGCAGTACTTC; abundance: few; j_gene: TRBJ2-7; v_gene: TRBV6-1; len: 13; d_gene: TRBD1
CDR3aa: CASSATGLGNTEAFF; CDR3nt: TGTGCCAGCAGTGCTACGGGACTTGGGAACACTGAAGCTTTCTTT; abundance: .; j_gene: TRBJ1-1; v_gene: TRBV6-5; len: 15; d_gene: .
CDR3aa: CASSQYRDTEAFF; CDR3nt: TGTGCCAGCAGCCAATACAGGGACACTGAAGCTTTCTTT; abundance: .; j_gene: TRBJ1-1; v_gene: TRBV11-2; len: 13; d_gene: .
CDR3aa: CASSLIQGPDTQYF; CDR3nt: TGTGCCAGCAGCTTGATCCAGGGTCCAGATACGCAGTATTTT; abundance: .; j_gene: TRBJ2-3; v_gene: TRBV5-6; len: 14; d_gene: .
CDR3aa: CASSIDRGSYNEQFF; CDR3nt: TGTGCCAGCAGTATAGACAGGGGTTCCTACAATGAGCAGTTCTTC; abundance: few; j_gene: TRBJ2-1; v_gene: TRBV6-1; len: 15; d_gene: TRBD1
CDR3aa: CAISGPRANTEAFF; CDR3nt: TGTGCCATCAGTGGCCCTAGAGCGAACACTGAAGCTTTCTTT; abundance: few; j_gene: TRBJ1-1; v_gene: TRBV10-3; len: 14; d_gene: .
CDR3aa: CASSLGLQAKNIQYF; CDR3nt: TGTGCCAGCAGCTTAGGCCTTCAGGCCAAAAACATTCAGTACTTC; abundance: .; j_gene: TRBJ2-4; v_gene: TRBV7-2; len: 15; d_gene: .
CDR3aa: CASSARTLYNEQFF; CDR3nt: TGTGCCAGCAGTGCCCGGACACTTTACAATGAGCAGTTCTTC; abundance: .; j_gene: TRBJ2-1; v_gene: TRBV6-1; len: 14; d_gene: .
CDR3aa: CASSERGLPTGYEQYF; CDR3nt: TGTGCCAGCAGTGAACGGGGATTACCGACAGGGTACGAGCAGTACTTC; abundance: .; j_gene: TRBJ2-7; v_gene: TRBV6-1; len: 16; d_gene: TRBD1
CDR3aa: CASSPPQDGTGNEQFF; CDR3nt: TGTGCCAGCTCACCACCGCAGGACGGGACTGGGAATGAGCAGTTCTTC; abundance: few; j_gene: TRBJ2-1; v_gene: TRBV18; len: 16; d_gene: .
CDR3aa: CASSPGQGANQYF; CDR3nt: TGTGCCAGCTCACCGGGACAGGGCGCGAATCAGTACTTC; abundance: .; j_gene: TRBJ2-7; v_gene: TRBV18; len: 13; d_gene: TRBD1
CDR3aa: CASSSTSGVYNEQFF; CDR3nt: TGTGCCAGCAGCTCGACTAGCGGGGTTTACAATGAGCAGTTCTTC; abundance: .; j_gene: TRBJ2-1; v_gene: TRBV5-6; len: 15; d_gene: TRBD2
CDR3aa: CASSEPEGYEQYF; CDR3nt: TGTGCCAGCAGTGAACCCGAGGGTTACGAGCAGTACTTC; abundance: few; j_gene: TRBJ2-7; v_gene: TRBV2; len: 13; d_gene: .
CDR3aa: CASSYGRAGPQETQYF; CDR3nt: TGTGCCAGCAGTTACGGTCGAGCGGGGCCTCAGGAGACCCAGTACTTC; abundance: few; j_gene: TRBJ2-5; v_gene: TRBV6-5; len: 16; d_gene: TRBD2
CDR3aa: CASSQGWDTSTYEQYF; CDR3nt: TGCGCCAGCAGCCAAGGATGGGACACATCGACCTACGAGCAGTACTTC; abundance: few; j_gene: TRBJ2-7; v_gene: TRBV4-1; len: 16; d_gene: .
CDR3aa: CASSYWGGRETQYF; CDR3nt: TGTGCCAGCAGTTACTGGGGAGGGCGGGAGACCCAGTACTTC; abundance: few; j_gene: TRBJ2-5; v_gene: TRBV6-5; len: 14; d_gene: TRBD2
CDR3aa: CASRPQKLAVTNTGELFF; CDR3nt: TGCGCCAGCAGGCCTCAGAAGTTAGCGGTTACGAACACCGGGGAGCTGTTTTTT; abundance: .; j_gene: TRBJ2-2; v_gene: TRBV5-1; len: 18; d_gene: .
CDR3aa: CASSQGRDSRGETQYF; CDR3nt: TGTGCCAGCAGCCAGGGTAGGGACTCCCGGGGGGAGACCCAGTACTTC; abundance: many; j_gene: TRBJ2-5; v_gene: TRBV4-2; len: 16; d_gene: .
CDR3aa: CASSVDPLYNEQFF; CDR3nt: TGTGCCAGCAGCGTAGATCCCCTGTACAATGAGCAGTTCTTC; abundance: .; j_gene: TRBJ2-1; v_gene: TRBV9; len: 14; d_gene: .
CDR3aa: CASSTQGGGSGANVLTF; CDR3nt: TGCGCCAGCAGCACCCAAGGCGGGGGGTCTGGGGCCAACGTCCTGACTTTC; abundance: .; j_gene: TRBJ2-6; v_gene: TRBV5-1; len: 17; d_gene: TRBD2
CDR3aa: CASSANTDTQYF; CDR3nt: TGTGCCAGCAGTGCCAACACAGATACGCAGTATTTT; abundance: .; j_gene: TRBJ2-3; v_gene: TRBV2; len: 12; d_gene: .
CDR3aa: CASSEVSYEQYF; CDR3nt: TGTGCCAGCAGTGAAGTGTCGTACGAGCAGTACTTC; abundance: few; j_gene: TRBJ2-7; v_gene: TRBV6-1; len: 12; d_gene: .
CDR3aa: CASSLAEGETQYF; CDR3nt: TGTGCCAGCAGCTTAGCGGAAGGAGAGACCCAGTACTTC; abundance: few; j_gene: TRBJ2-5; v_gene: TRBV5-6; len: 13; d_gene: .
CDR3aa: CASSYPGTTEAFF; CDR3nt: TGTGCCAGCAGTTACCCGGGAACCACTGAAGCTTTCTTT; abundance: .; j_gene: TRBJ1-1; v_gene: TRBV6-5; len: 13; d_gene: .
CDR3aa: CASFGVRGPAYEQYF; CDR3nt: TGTGCCAGTTTCGGGGTGCGGGGGCCCGCCTACGAGCAGTACTTC; abundance: .; j_gene: TRBJ2-7; v_gene: TRBV28; len: 15; d_gene: .
CDR3aa: CASSGRGLADRLTDTQYF; CDR3nt: TGTGCCAGCAGCGGGCGGGGCCTAGCGGATCGTCTCACAGATACGCAGTATTTT; abundance: .; j_gene: TRBJ2-3; v_gene: TRBV7-2; len: 18; d_gene: TRBD2